The rows below give T cell receptor beta chains drawn from one sample of a study of cytotoxic CD8 clonotypes in ibrutinib-treated CLL. The table came from immunoSEQ multiplex PCR; TCRdb's copy has only in-frame clones and leaves some out. The sample contains around 160,000 clones, 81% of which appear only once. Sequences were derived from PBMCs, sampled after 12 months of ibrutinib treatment. The origin of the receptors is a human donor with chronic lymphocytic leukemia. Both conserved end residues are part of each CDR3. Each record gives: D gene, V gene, J gene, clone size, CDR3 DNA, CDR3 protein. D genes are given only for firm matches. Clone size is shown for a subset of rows, as once, few, many or a class of expanded clone.

d_call: NA
v_call: TRBV28
j_call: TRBJ1-6
clone_size: NA
cdr3_nt: TGTGCCAGCAGTTTAGGGCAGGGACCGAATTCACCCCTCCACTTT
cdr3_aa: CASSLGQGPNSPLHF

d_call: NA
v_call: TRBV19
j_call: TRBJ1-5
clone_size: NA
cdr3_nt: TGTGCCAGTAGTAAACGGTGGGGCGGGCAGCCCCAGCATTTT
cdr3_aa: CASSKRWGGQPQHF

d_call: TRBD2
v_call: TRBV9
j_call: TRBJ2-1
clone_size: few
cdr3_nt: TGTGCCAGCAGCGTAGAACTAGCGGGGGGGCGTGAGCAGTTCTTC
cdr3_aa: CASSVELAGGREQFF

d_call: NA
v_call: TRBV20-1
j_call: TRBJ2-7
clone_size: NA
cdr3_nt: TGCAGTGCGCGGAAGAGTAACGAGCAGTACTTC
cdr3_aa: CSARKSNEQYF

d_call: NA
v_call: TRBV28
j_call: TRBJ1-1
clone_size: once
cdr3_nt: TGTGCCAGCAGATCGGTGAACACTGAAGCTTTCTTT
cdr3_aa: CASRSVNTEAFF

d_call: TRBD1
v_call: TRBV5-1
j_call: TRBJ1-2
clone_size: once
cdr3_nt: TGCGCCAGCAGCGAAGGAGACAGGGACACAGGAGGCTACACCTTC
cdr3_aa: CASSEGDRDTGGYTF

d_call: NA
v_call: TRBV4-1
j_call: TRBJ2-5
clone_size: NA
cdr3_nt: TGCGCCAGCAGCCAAGAACCGCAGAGCCAAGAGACCCAGTACTTC
cdr3_aa: CASSQEPQSQETQYF

d_call: TRBD1
v_call: TRBV28
j_call: TRBJ1-6
clone_size: NA
cdr3_nt: TGTGCCAGCAGCAGGGACAGGGGGCGGGCATATAATTCACCCCTCCACTTT
cdr3_aa: CASSRDRGRAYNSPLHF

d_call: NA
v_call: TRBV15
j_call: TRBJ1-5
clone_size: NA
cdr3_nt: TGTGCCACCAGCAGAGATCAGGGTCAGTATCAGCCCCAGCATTTT
cdr3_aa: CATSRDQGQYQPQHF

d_call: NA
v_call: TRBV18
j_call: TRBJ1-2
clone_size: NA
cdr3_nt: TGTGCCAGCTCACCACCGGTCAGGTTGAATGGCTACACCTTC
cdr3_aa: CASSPPVRLNGYTF

d_call: TRBD2
v_call: TRBV4-3
j_call: TRBJ2-3
clone_size: NA
cdr3_nt: TGCGCCAGCAGCCCAAACCCCCCTAGCGGGACAACAGATACGCAGTATTTT
cdr3_aa: CASSPNPPSGTTDTQYF

d_call: NA
v_call: TRBV5-1
j_call: TRBJ1-1
clone_size: NA
cdr3_nt: TGCGCCAGCAGCTTGGCCGCGGGGCTGGACACTGAAGCTTTCTTT
cdr3_aa: CASSLAAGLDTEAFF

d_call: TRBD1
v_call: TRBV19
j_call: TRBJ2-1
clone_size: few
cdr3_nt: TGTGCCAGTACTCGGGACAGGACCTACAATGAGCAGTTCTTC
cdr3_aa: CASTRDRTYNEQFF

d_call: NA
v_call: TRBV2
j_call: TRBJ2-7
clone_size: NA
cdr3_nt: TGTGCCAGCAGTGAAGAACAGGTCCAAACGTACGAGCAGTACTTC
cdr3_aa: CASSEEQVQTYEQYF

d_call: NA
v_call: TRBV29-1
j_call: TRBJ1-1
clone_size: few
cdr3_nt: TGCAGCGTTGAGTGGCGTCGCAAAAACACTGAAGCTTTCTTT
cdr3_aa: CSVEWRRKNTEAFF

d_call: NA
v_call: TRBV7-2
j_call: TRBJ1-5
clone_size: few
cdr3_nt: TGTGCCAGCAGCCCCCACGGTCAGCCCCAGCATTTT
cdr3_aa: CASSPHGQPQHF

d_call: TRBD1
v_call: TRBV6-1
j_call: TRBJ2-1
clone_size: NA
cdr3_nt: TGTGCCAGCAGCAACAGGGGGCTTGGCGATGAGCAGTTCTTC
cdr3_aa: CASSNRGLGDEQFF